Shown below are 10 T cell receptor beta chains from a single sample sequenced in a study of cytomegalovirus exposure and HLA in healthy donors. PCR amplification relied on 60 Vbeta primers (plus 13 Jbeta primers). The method was immunoSEQ multiplex PCR; TCRdb's version includes in-frame clones alone and lacks a portion of them. The table lists more than 85,000 clones, around three quarters of them singletons. Specimen: PBMCs. The receptors stem from a man in his forties in good health and CMV-seronegative.

The chain recombines TRBV19 with TRBJ2-1, with D tentatively TRBD2 (6 bases). V was cut by 6 bases and J by 8 bases, with 11 bases left in between. From germline, CDR1 is LNHDA and CDR2 SQIVND (reference sequence). This CDR3 spans 12 amino acids. This CDR3 reads CASSGGNHEQFF. The CDR3 DNA reads TGTGCCAGTAGCGGGGGAAACCATGAGCAGTTCTTC.

This clone appeared a few times. The chain carries TRBV4-2 and TRBJ2-5; D may be TRBD2 (6 bases). CDR1 is LGHNA and CDR2 is YNFKEQ in the germline V gene. Trimming pared 0 bases from V and 1 base from J, leaving 21 bases between. The CDR3 runs to 19 residues. The CDR3 sequence: CASSQEPTGLASPQETQYF. The DNA of the CDR3 is TGTGCCAGCAGCCAAGAACCTACTGGGCTAGCGTCCCCCCAAGAGACCCAGTACTTC.

This chain joins TRBV6-6 and TRBJ1-1; 7 bases fit TRBD1. Germline V lookup: CDR1 MNHNY, CDR2 SVGAGI (reference sequence). The CDR3 covers 14 residues. V was pared by 8 bases and J by 4 bases, with 10 bases of the junction left unmatched. Here the CDR3 DNA reads TGTGCCAGCGCATCCAAAGGGGGCGGCACTGAAGCTTTCTTT. The encoded protein is CASASKGGGTEAFF.

V is TRBV7-2 and J is TRBJ1-1, with a possible D match to TRBD1 (5 bases). Germline V gene data show CDR1 as SGHTA and CDR2 as FQGNSA. The CDR3 runs 15 residues. V gave up 5 bases and J gave up 1 base, with 14 bases separating them. The CDR3 reads CASSGGIDGNTEAFF. The DNA for the CDR3 is TGTGCCAGCAGCGGGGGGATCGACGGGAACACTGAAGCTTTCTTT.

The chain uses TRBV7-2 and TRBJ2-5, with TRBD2 as a possible D gene (7 bases). This CDR3 comprises 16 residues. Looked up from germline, CDR1 is SGHTA and CDR2 is FQGNSA. Trimming took 1 base from V and 5 from J, leaving 17 bases between them. The CDR3 reads CASSLGAGAVEETQYF. The DNA of the CDR3 is TGTGCCAGCAGCTTAGGTGCGGGGGCGGTGGAGGAGACCCAGTACTTC.

This chain uses TRBV2 with TRBJ2-7; possible D gene TRBD1, 6 bases. V was trimmed by 6 bases and J by 4 bases, leaving 16 bases between them. CDR1 and CDR2 from the germline V gene are SNHLY and FYNNEI. This CDR3 region has 14 residues. CDR3 amino acids: CASSYGTSRYEQYF. CDR3 sequence (DNA): TGTGCCAGCAGCTACGGGACAAGTCGGTACGAGCAGTACTTC.

This clone was detected a few times. The sample has other DNA sequences that encode this CDR3 too. The chain uses TRBV28 and TRBJ2-7, with 10 nucleotides matching TRBD2. J gave up 5 bases and V 10 bases, and 11 bases lay outside the gene matches. Germline V CDR1 and CDR2: MDHEN, SYDVKM. This CDR3 region has 14 residues. The CDR3 reads CAIVLAGTVHEQYF. The DNA for the CDR3 is TGTGCCATAGTACTAGCGGGGACGGTGCACGAGCAGTACTTC.

The chain recombines TRBV9 with TRBJ2-5; the match to TRBD2 covers 16 bases. The CDR3 runs 21 residues. Germline CDR1 SGDLS, CDR2 YYNGEE. V lost 4 bases to trimming and J lost 3 bases; unmatched junction nucleotides: 18. The CDR3 DNA reads as TGTGCCAGCAGCCCTGGTCCCGGGACTAGCGGGGGGGCGAGAATTAAAGAGACCCAGTACTTC. It specifies CASSPGPGTSGGARIKETQYF.

The chain employs TRBV5-1 and TRBJ2-7; 7 bases are a match to TRBD2. V was pared by 0 bases and J by 3 bases, with 6 bases of the junction left unmatched. Germline V lookup: CDR1 SGHRS, CDR2 YFSETQ. The CDR3 runs to 15 residues. This CDR3 reads CASSLVGEGIYEQYF. The DNA for the CDR3 is TGCGCCAGCAGCTTGGTGGGGGAGGGCATCTACGAGCAGTACTTC.

The chain is built from TRBV7-9 and TRBJ2-7, with 12 nucleotides matching TRBD2. Judging by the DNA end, TRBJ2-1 fits better; the J call may be wrong. CDR3 size: 15 residues. Germline loops: CDR1 SEHNR, CDR2 FQNEAQ (reference sequence). This CDR3 reads CASSLVLAGGPEQFF. The CDR3 region has the DNA TGTGCCAGCAGCTTAGTTCTAGCGGGAGGGCCTGAGCAGTTCTTC.